A selection of T cell receptor beta chains follows, all from one sample in a study of blood T cell repertoires in COVID-19. Produced via immunoSEQ multiplex PCR; TCRdb's table is partial and in-frame only. Of 45,000 or so clones in the sample, 88% are singletons; the top ten hold roughly an eighth. Input material: peripheral blood. Receptors originate from a human donor in a cohort sampled during active COVID-19. Both conserved end residues are part of each CDR3. A D gene is named only where the DNA matches it firmly. The size of a clone is reported for some rows only, either as once, few or many, or as a class for expanded clones.

>TRBV29-1|TRBD1|NA|TRBJ1-2
TGCAGCGTCGGGGAAACAGGGGGCTGGGGCTACACCTTC
CSVGETGGWGYTF
>TRBV9|NA|NA|TRBJ2-7
TGTGCCAGCAGCCCAGAAGGGGCAGCAAACTACTACGAGCAGTACTTC
CASSPEGAANYYEQYF
>TRBV6-6|TRBD2|once|TRBJ2-1
TGTGCCAGCAGCCCGGGACTAGCCGGTCGCAATGAGCAGTTCTTC
CASSPGLAGRNEQFF
>TRBV7-3|TRBD1|NA|TRBJ2-3
TGTGCCAGCAGCTTGGGGCGTTCGACAGGGGGTACAGATACGCAGTATTTT
CASSLGRSTGGTDTQYF
>TRBV15|TRBD1|NA|TRBJ1-4
TGTGCCACCAGCAGCTACGGACAGGGGCTAACTAATGAAAAACTGTTTTTT
CATSSYGQGLTNEKLFF
>TRBV7-8|TRBD2|NA|TRBJ2-5
TGTGCCAGCAGCTCGGGACTAGCGGGGGTGGGGGAGACCCAGTACTTC
CASSSGLAGVGETQYF
>TRBV13|TRBD1|NA|TRBJ2-7
TGTGCCAGCAGCTTCCGGGACAGGGGACCGTACGAGCAGTACTTC
CASSFRDRGPYEQYF
>TRBV12-3/TRBV12-4|NA|NA|TRBJ1-1
TGTGCCAGCACCTTGGGGGGAACTGAAGCTTTCTTT
CASTLGGTEAFF
>TRBV12-5|NA|few|TRBJ1-1
TGTGCTAGTGGTCTATCCCTTAAGAGGAACACTGAAGCTTTCTTT
CASGLSLKRNTEAFF
>TRBV6-1|TRBD1|NA|TRBJ1-6
TGTGCCAGCAGTGGGCCGACAGGGTCCTATAATTCACCCCTCCACTTT
CASSGPTGSYNSPLHF
>TRBV6-6|NA|NA|TRBJ1-5
TGTGCCAGCAGTTACTCGAGCGAGAATCAGCCCCAGCATTTT
CASSYSSENQPQHF
>TRBV5-4|NA|once|TRBJ1-1
TGTGCCAGCAGCCCGAGTTCAGATTCGAGAGGAGCTTTCTTT
CASSPSSDSRGAFF
>TRBV7-9|TRBD1|NA|TRBJ2-7
TGTGCCAGCAGCTTAAGGACAGGGAGTTTGTACGAGCAGTACTTC
CASSLRTGSLYEQYF
>TRBV6-1|NA|once|TRBJ1-4
TGTGCCAGCAGTGAAGGGGCAACAGGGCTAGCTAATGAAAAACTGTTTTTT
CASSEGATGLANEKLFF
>TRBV11-2|NA|NA|TRBJ2-4
TGTGCCAGCAGCCTCCTCGCCAAAAACATTCAGTACTTC
CASSLLAKNIQYF
>TRBV21-1|NA|NA|TRBJ2-2
TGTGCCAGCAGCAAGGTGGCCCCACAGGGACAGACCGGGGAGCTGTTTTTT
CASSKVAPQGQTGELFF
>TRBV5-5|TRBD2|NA|TRBJ2-2
TGTGCCAGCAGCTTGGTGAGGACTAGCCCCGGGGAGCTGTTTTTT
CASSLVRTSPGELFF
>TRBV4-3|NA|NA|TRBJ2-2
TGCGCCAGCAGCCGGCGGACAGTTTCTGGGGAGCTGTTTTTT
CASSRRTVSGELFF
>TRBV3-1/TRBV3-2|NA|NA|TRBJ2-3
TGTGCCAGCAGCCGATTCCGACGGGGGACTAGCACAGATACGCAGTATTTT
CASSRFRRGTSTDTQYF
>TRBV7-2|TRBD1|NA|TRBJ2-1
TGTGCCAGCAGCGTACAGGGGAGCTCCTACAATGAGCAGTTCTTC
CASSVQGSSYNEQFF
>TRBV4-1|TRBD1|NA|TRBJ2-7
TGCGCCAGCAGCCAAGGTCCGGGACAGAGCTACGAGCAGTACTTC
CASSQGPGQSYEQYF
>TRBV5-4|TRBD1|NA|TRBJ2-7
TGTGCCAGCAGCCCCGGACAGGGGGAATTCTACGAGCAGTACTTC
CASSPGQGEFYEQYF
>TRBV7-6|NA|NA|TRBJ2-7
TGTGCCAGCAGCCCGGGACGCCCGGGGGACTACGAGCAGTACTTC
CASSPGRPGDYEQYF
>TRBV11-2|TRBD1|NA|TRBJ2-3
TGTGCCAGCAGCTTAGCCGGACAGGGGCCAGATACGCAGTATTTT
CASSLAGQGPDTQYF
>TRBV29-1|NA|NA|TRBJ2-3
TGCAGCGTTGTCAAGAGGCAACCAGCAGATACGCAGTATTTT
CSVVKRQPADTQYF
>TRBV30|NA|NA|TRBJ2-2
TGTGCCACTATAACGGACACCGGGGAGCTGTTTTTT
CATITDTGELFF
>TRBV19|NA|NA|TRBJ1-3
TGTGCCAGTAGGGATGGACAGGGAAACACCATATATTTT
CASRDGQGNTIYF
>TRBV5-1|NA|NA|TRBJ1-1
TGCGCCAGCAGCTTGGTCGGGGGAGGCACTGAAGCTTTCTTT
CASSLVGGGTEAFF
>TRBV5-1|TRBD1|NA|TRBJ1-2
TGCGCCAGCAGCCAACGCACAGGGGGCGGCTCTGGCTACACCTTC
CASSQRTGGGSGYTF
>TRBV30|NA|NA|TRBJ1-4
TGTGCCTGGAGTTTTTGGGGCGCCAATGAAAAACTGTTTTTT
CAWSFWGANEKLFF
>TRBV10-3|TRBD2|NA|TRBJ2-5
TGTGCCATCAGCAGGACTAGCGGGGGGGAAGAGACCCAGTACTTC
CAISRTSGGEETQYF
>TRBV6-1|TRBD1|NA|TRBJ1-2
TGTGCCAGCAGTGATCCAGGGGGCGCAGGGGGCTACACCTTC
CASSDPGGAGGYTF
>TRBV30|NA|NA|TRBJ1-6
TGTGCCTGGGGACAGAGCGTACTCCACTTT
CAWGQSVLHF
>TRBV12-3/TRBV12-4|NA|NA|TRBJ1-3
TGTGCCAGCGGGGAGAGCTCTGGAAACACCATATATTTT
CASGESSGNTIYF
>TRBV6-6|NA|NA|TRBJ1-1
TGTGCCAGCAGTCACCGACAGGTAGTTGTAGACACTGAAGCTTTCTTT
CASSHRQVVVDTEAFF
>TRBV10-3|TRBD1|NA|TRBJ1-5
TGTGCCACTTTGTCCGGGACAGTTCTTAGCAATCAGCCCCAGCATTTT
CATLSGTVLSNQPQHF
>TRBV7-6|NA|few|TRBJ1-1
TGTGCCAGCAGCTTAGTTGGGGGGAGAGGAACTGAAGCTTTCTTT
CASSLVGGRGTEAFF
>TRBV11-2|TRBD2|NA|TRBJ2-1
TGTGCCAGCAGCCTTAGCGGGGGGGCGCAAAAGGAGCAGTTCTTC
CASSLSGGAQKEQFF
>TRBV2|TRBD1|NA|TRBJ1-5
TGTGCCAGCGGCTCGACAGGGGAGAAGGTACCCCAGCATTTT
CASGSTGEKVPQHF
>TRBV11-2|NA|NA|TRBJ1-3
TGTGCCAGCAGCTTAGAGGGGCGCACCATATATTTT
CASSLEGRTIYF
>TRBV19|TRBD1|NA|TRBJ2-2
TGTGCCAGTAGGAGGGACAGGGGGCGAGAAGGGGAGCTGTTTTTT
CASRRDRGREGELFF
>TRBV7-3|NA|NA|TRBJ2-3
TGTGCCAGCAGCTTAGCAGCGAGTACGCAGTATTTT
CASSLAASTQYF
>TRBV4-2|TRBD1|NA|TRBJ2-5
TGTGCCAGCAGCCCGGCGACAGGGGCAGAGACCCAGTACTTC
CASSPATGAETQYF
>TRBV30|NA|NA|TRBJ2-7
TGTGCCTGGAGTGTCGGGGTCTACGAGCAGTACTTC
CAWSVGVYEQYF
>TRBV7-2|TRBD2|NA|TRBJ2-5
TGTGCCAGCAGCTTAGCGCGGGGCGGGGGGGCCTCAGAGACCCAGTACTTC
CASSLARGGGASETQYF
>TRBV6-5|NA|NA|TRBJ1-2
TGTGCCAGCAGCGACCCCGGGGGGATACATGGCTACACCTTC
CASSDPGGIHGYTF
>TRBV25-1|TRBD1|NA|TRBJ1-2
TGTGCCAGCAGCCGGACAGGCGACTATGGCTACACCTTC
CASSRTGDYGYTF
>TRBV11-2|NA|NA|TRBJ2-7
TGTGCCAGCAGCTTAGATCATCCTCTAGAGGAGCAGTACTTC
CASSLDHPLEEQYF
>TRBV10-3|TRBD1|once|TRBJ2-7
TGTGCCATCAGTGAATTAGAGGGGGCGCGAGAAAAAGGGCAGTACTTC
CAISELEGAREKGQYF
>TRBV10-3|TRBD1|NA|TRBJ1-2
TGTGCCATCAGCTCAGGACAGGGGCGGTATGGCTACACCTTC
CAISSGQGRYGYTF
>TRBV7-9|NA|NA|TRBJ1-2
TGTGCCAGCAGAGTACTAACTAACTATGGCTACACCTTC
CASRVLTNYGYTF
>TRBV6-6|NA|NA|TRBJ1-1
TGTGCCAGCAGTCCTGGGGGGTTGGCCTCTGAAGCTTTCTTT
CASSPGGLASEAFF